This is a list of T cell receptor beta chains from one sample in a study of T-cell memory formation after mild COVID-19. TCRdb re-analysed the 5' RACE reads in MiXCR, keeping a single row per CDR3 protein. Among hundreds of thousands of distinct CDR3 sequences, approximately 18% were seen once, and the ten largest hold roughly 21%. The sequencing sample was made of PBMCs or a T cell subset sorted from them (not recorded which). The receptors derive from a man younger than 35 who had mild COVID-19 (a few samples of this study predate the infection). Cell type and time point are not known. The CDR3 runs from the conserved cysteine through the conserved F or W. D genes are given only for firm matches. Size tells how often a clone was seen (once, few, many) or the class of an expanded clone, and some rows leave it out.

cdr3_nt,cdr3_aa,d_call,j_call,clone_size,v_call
TGCGCCAGCAGCGCGGGTCCGGGTGGTTCACCCCTCCACTTT,CASSAGPGGSPLHF,-,TRBJ1-6,few,TRBV5-1
TGCGCCAGCAGCCAAGATCGGGACTTGAACTATGGCTACACCTTC,CASSQDRDLNYGYTF,-,TRBJ1-2,-,TRBV4-3
TGTGCCAGCAAATGGGTAGCGGGGTCCTACAATGAGCAGTTCTTC,CASKWVAGSYNEQFF,TRBD2,TRBJ2-1,few,TRBV28
TGTGCCAGCAGAGTTACAGGGGCGAGGAGCAATCAGCCCCAGCATTTT,CASRVTGARSNQPQHF,TRBD1,TRBJ1-5,-,TRBV6-6
TGTGCCAGCTCCCCCGGTTCGGGAGGAAATGAAAAACTGTTTTTT,CASSPGSGGNEKLFF,-,TRBJ1-4,-,TRBV18
TGTGCCAGCAGTTACTCGATTGGCGGGGGGGAAGAGGGCATTCAGTACTTC,CASSYSIGGGEEGIQYF,TRBD2,TRBJ2-4,few,TRBV6-5
TGCAGTGCAGACACCGGGACTAGCGGGTACAATGAGCAGTTCTTC,CSADTGTSGYNEQFF,TRBD2,TRBJ2-1,-,TRBV20-1
TGTGCCAGCAGCTTAAGTTCGCTCCGGACTAGCGTAAACACCGGGGAGCTGTTTTTT,CASSLSSLRTSVNTGELFF,TRBD2,TRBJ2-2,-,TRBV7-9
TGTGCCAGCAGACCGATAGGGGGGGAGACCCAGTACTTC,CASRPIGGETQYF,-,TRBJ2-5,few,TRBV5-4
TGTGCCATTGGACAGGGAGGTACAGATACGCAGTATTTT,CAIGQGGTDTQYF,TRBD1,TRBJ2-3,many,TRBV7-2
TGTGCCAGCAGTTTTGGGACAGGGATCGGAAACACCATATATTTT,CASSFGTGIGNTIYF,TRBD1,TRBJ1-3,many,TRBV12-3/TRBV12-4
TGCGCCAGCAGCTTGGGGCAGGGAGGCAAACCCCAGCATTTT,CASSLGQGGKPQHF,-,TRBJ1-5,many,TRBV5-1
TGTGCCTGGAGTCGGGACCCCGGCGGGACCCAGTACTTC,CAWSRDPGGTQYF,-,TRBJ2-5,few,TRBV30
TGTGCCAGCAGCCAAGATAGACAGGGGGCGAGCTCGGGAGAAAAACTGTTTTTT,CASSQDRQGASSGEKLFF,TRBD1,TRBJ1-4,-,TRBV4-2
TGTGCCAGCAGACTACAGGTGATCTCTGGAAACACCATATATTTT,CASRLQVISGNTIYF,-,TRBJ1-3,many,TRBV12-3/TRBV12-4
TGTGCCAGCACCCCTCCGGTCCCAGCAGCAGGGGCCCAGTACTTC,CASTPPVPAAGAQYF,-,TRBJ2-5,few,TRBV2
TGTGCCAGCAGCTTCGGACAGGGGGTCGACACCGGGGAGCTGTTTTTT,CASSFGQGVDTGELFF,TRBD1,TRBJ2-2,many,TRBV7-2
TGTGCCAGCAGCCTACTAGCGGGGTGCACAGATACGCAGTATTTT,CASSLLAGCTDTQYF,TRBD2,TRBJ2-3,-,TRBV7-3
TGCGCCAGCAGCTACGACAGGGCTTACTATGGCTACACCTTC,CASSYDRAYYGYTF,TRBD1,TRBJ1-2,many,TRBV5-1
TGCGCCAGCAATCAATCCCCTGGGGCCAACGTCCTGACTTTC,CASNQSPGANVLTF,-,TRBJ2-6,-,TRBV5-1
TGTGCCAGCAGCGGCGACGGGGGCACAGATACGCAGTATTTT,CASSGDGGTDTQYF,-,TRBJ2-3,few,TRBV7-9
TGTGCCAGCAGTCCGCGGGGTGGGGGACTCACCTCTGGGGCCAACGTCCTGACTTTC,CASSPRGGGLTSGANVLTF,-,TRBJ2-6,-,TRBV6-5
TGCGCCAGCAGCCAAGACTCCGACATAGGGACCCAGTACTTC,CASSQDSDIGTQYF,-,TRBJ2-5,-,TRBV4-3
TGTGCCAGCAGCCCATTATGGGCAGACTCTTCTTTCTTT,CASSPLWADSSFF,-,TRBJ1-1,-,TRBV6-6
TGTGCCAGCAGCCCGGACCCTGGGGATGAAAAACTGTTTTTT,CASSPDPGDEKLFF,-,TRBJ1-4,few,TRBV27
TGTGCCAGCAGCTTTGGGGGAAGGTTGACGGGAAACACTGAAGCTTTCTTT,CASSFGGRLTGNTEAFF,-,TRBJ1-1,-,TRBV11-2
TGTGCCAGCAGTTTGGGCAGCCTAGGTGGCTACACCTTC,CASSLGSLGGYTF,-,TRBJ1-2,few,TRBV12-3/TRBV12-4
TGCGCCAGCAGCCTTATTTCGGGGGGCCGGCTCTTCACAGATACGCAGTATTTT,CASSLISGGRLFTDTQYF,-,TRBJ2-3,-,TRBV5-1
TGTGCCAGCAGCTCCCGGACAGTCCAGGGAGAGACCCAGTACTTC,CASSSRTVQGETQYF,-,TRBJ2-5,few,TRBV7-9
TGCAGTGCTCAAGATCTAGGACTAGCGGGGTCCAATGAGCAGTTCTTC,CSAQDLGLAGSNEQFF,TRBD2,TRBJ2-1,-,TRBV20-1
TGTGCCAGCGGCCCTAGCGGGGGGGCCCGCGAGCAGTACTTC,CASGPSGGAREQYF,TRBD2,TRBJ2-7,-,TRBV12-3/TRBV12-4
TGTGCCAGCAGCTGGGACAGGTCGGGCTACACCTTC,CASSWDRSGYTF,TRBD1,TRBJ1-2,few,TRBV7-2
TGCGCCAGCAGCTTCTCGGGGGGCCCCTACGAGCAGTACTTC,CASSFSGGPYEQYF,-,TRBJ2-7,-,TRBV5-1
TGTGCCAGCAGCCCATCACCAGCGGCGGGGGCCGGGTTCTTC,CASSPSPAAGAGFF,-,TRBJ2-1,few,TRBV7-2
TGTGCCAGCAGTTGGGGGGGCCCAGATACGCAGTATTTT,CASSWGGPDTQYF,-,TRBJ2-3,-,TRBV6-6
TGTGCCAGCAGCTTAGGGGCACAGGGGTTCGGCTACACCTTC,CASSLGAQGFGYTF,TRBD1,TRBJ1-2,few,TRBV11-2
TGTGCTAGTGGTTTGTACTATGGCTACACCTTC,CASGLYYGYTF,-,TRBJ1-2,-,TRBV12-5
TGTGCCAGCAGCTTAGGTACGCGAAGGGAAAAACTGTTTTTT,CASSLGTRREKLFF,-,TRBJ1-4,-,TRBV5-5
TGCGCCAGCAGCCAAGAGACCGGCCGGCCGGACTATGGCTACACCTTC,CASSQETGRPDYGYTF,-,TRBJ1-2,few,TRBV4-3
TGTGCCAGCAGCCCCCCGGGGACAGGGGGTAAGCAGTTCTTC,CASSPPGTGGKQFF,TRBD1,TRBJ2-1,-,TRBV7-3
TGTGCCAGCAGTTACGGGGCGCTAAATGAGCAGTTCTTC,CASSYGALNEQFF,-,TRBJ2-1,few,TRBV6-5
TGCGCCAGCAGGCGGGGGACGGCAGATACGCAGTATTTT,CASRRGTADTQYF,TRBD2,TRBJ2-3,few,TRBV5-1
TGTGCCACCAGTGCGACTAGCGGCCACAACACCGGGGAGCTGTTTTTT,CATSATSGHNTGELFF,TRBD2,TRBJ2-2,-,TRBV24-1
TGTGCCAGCAGTTTCTCGACAGGCTACACCTTC,CASSFSTGYTF,-,TRBJ1-2,-,TRBV12-3/TRBV12-4
TGCAGTGCCCCCCCGGGACTAGCAGTGGTGGAGACCCAGTACTTC,CSAPPGLAVVETQYF,TRBD2,TRBJ2-5,-,TRBV20-1
TGTGCCAGCAGCTTTCGGGTTGACACTGAAGATTTCTTT,CASSFRVDTEDFF,-,TRBJ1-1,-,TRBV11-2
TGTGCCAGCAGCACCCGACAGGGAGGGCATGAGCAGTTCTTC,CASSTRQGGHEQFF,-,TRBJ2-1,-,TRBV3-1
TGTGCCAGCAGTCAACTCCTCAGTTATGGCTACACCTTC,CASSQLLSYGYTF,-,TRBJ1-2,-,TRBV28
TGTGCCAGCAGCCCCTACTTGGGCGGCTACACCTTC,CASSPYLGGYTF,-,TRBJ1-2,few,TRBV7-2
TGCGCCAGCAGCCCGGGCAACCATTTCACAGATACGCAGTATTTT,CASSPGNHFTDTQYF,-,TRBJ2-3,once,TRBV5-1
TGTGCCAGCAGCTTGGCCCCCCCGACGGATGAGCAGTTCTTC,CASSLAPPTDEQFF,-,TRBJ2-1,-,TRBV7-3
TGTGCCAGCACCCCTCGGGTGTTCGAGACCCAGTACTTC,CASTPRVFETQYF,-,TRBJ2-5,-,TRBV7-6
TGTGCCAGCAGCTTAGATCTAAGGGGGTCGACAGATACGCAGTATTTT,CASSLDLRGSTDTQYF,-,TRBJ2-3,-,TRBV11-2
TGTGCCAGCAGCCAGGCCCAGCTAGGTGATACGCAGTATTTT,CASSQAQLGDTQYF,-,TRBJ2-3,-,TRBV3-1
TGCAGCGCAAGTGACACTGAAGCTTTCTTT,CSASDTEAFF,-,TRBJ1-1,few,TRBV29-1